Listed below are T cell receptor beta chains from one sample, sequenced in a study of T cells in Graves' hyperthyroidism and ophthalmopathy. TCRdb reprocessed the multiplex PCR reads via MiXCR and lists one record per CDR3 protein. The top ten clones hold 16% of a sample with 550,000 to 850,000 distinct CDR3 sequences, around a sixth of them seen once. The sequencing input was blood. These receptors all come from a woman between 50 and 59 years old with Graves' hyperthyroidism that later progressed to Graves' ophthalmopathy. Each CDR3 is given with its conserved first and last residue. A D gene is named only where the DNA matches it firmly. Clone size, where shown, is once, few, many, or a class for clones that have expanded.

>.|TRBJ2-5|TRBV10-3|few
CAISEDGGLKTQYF
TGTGCCATCAGTGAAGACGGGGGCTTGAAGACCCAGTACTTC
>TRBD1|TRBJ1-2|TRBV5-1|many
CASSRGQGAPNYGYTF
TGCGCCAGCAGCCGGGGACAGGGGGCTCCTAACTATGGCTACACCTTC
>TRBD1|TRBJ1-2|TRBV11-2|.
CASRDYRGAKPNYGYTF
TGTGCCAGCAGGGATTACAGGGGGGCTAAGCCTAACTATGGCTACACCTTC
>TRBD1|TRBJ2-7|TRBV20-1|many
CSARDRGQGAQVRKQYF
TGCAGTGCTAGAGATCGGGGACAGGGGGCGCAGGTCCGCAAGCAGTACTTC
>.|TRBJ2-2|TRBV2|many
CARQGAANTGELFF
TGTGCCAGACAGGGCGCGGCGAACACCGGGGAGCTGTTTTTT
>.|TRBJ2-7|TRBV5-1|.
CASSLLQFYEQYF
TGCGCCAGCAGCTTGTTGCAGTTCTACGAGCAGTACTTC
>.|TRBJ2-7|TRBV14|few
CASSQGGAATYEQYF
TGTGCCAGCAGCCAAGGCGGGGCAGCTACCTACGAGCAGTACTTC
>.|TRBJ2-3|TRBV2|many
CASRNAYTQYF
TGTGCCAGCAGGAATGCTTATACGCAGTATTTT
>.|TRBJ2-7|TRBV12-3/TRBV12-4|many
CASSLNALSYEQYF
TGTGCCAGCAGTTTAAACGCCCTCTCCTACGAGCAGTACTTC
>.|TRBJ1-3|TRBV3-1|many
CASSQPGDMRNTIYF
TGTGCCAGCAGCCAACCAGGGGATATGCGAAACACCATATATTTT
>TRBD1|TRBJ1-6|TRBV20-1|.
CSAQGGDMPLHF
TGCAGTGCTCAGGGGGGGGATATGCCCCTCCACTTT
>.|TRBJ2-5|TRBV7-8|many
CASSLTAGETQYF
TGTGCCAGCAGCCTCACCGCCGGGGAGACCCAGTACTTC
>.|TRBJ1-1|TRBV7-6|many
CASSPLDGMNTEAFF
TGTGCCAGCAGCCCTCTGGACGGCATGAACACTGAAGCTTTCTTT
>TRBD1|TRBJ1-6|TRBV12-3/TRBV12-4|few
CASRPGQALANSPLHF
TGTGCCAGCAGGCCCGGACAGGCCCTAGCAAATTCACCCCTCCACTTT
>.|TRBJ1-5|TRBV20-1|few
CSARGPETNQPQHF
TGCAGTGCTAGAGGGCCGGAGACCAATCAGCCCCAGCATTTT
>TRBD1|TRBJ2-7|TRBV24-1|few
CATQDRASYEQYF
TGTGCCACGCAAGACAGGGCCTCCTACGAGCAGTACTTC
>.|TRBJ2-5|TRBV4-2|few
CASSHRGTQETQYF
TGTGCCAGCAGCCACCGGGGAACTCAGGAGACCCAGTACTTC
>.|TRBJ1-6|TRBV6-5|.
CASSYSGTSDSPLHF
TGTGCCAGCAGTTACTCTGGAACCTCGGATTCACCCCTCCACTTT
>TRBD1|TRBJ2-1|TRBV9|few
CASSAETGGGYNEQFF
TGTGCCAGCAGCGCCGAGACAGGGGGAGGCTACAATGAGCAGTTCTTC
>.|TRBJ2-6|TRBV7-9|few
CASSLARGAGANVLAF
TGTGCCAGCAGCTTAGCAAGGGGAGCTGGGGCCAACGTCCTGGCTTTC
>TRBD1|TRBJ2-3|TRBV5-8|many
CASSWLRDRVTDTQYF
TGTGCCAGCAGCTGGCTGCGGGACAGGGTCACAGATACGCAGTATTTT
>TRBD2|TRBJ2-7|TRBV2|many
CASSDLASGGFSYEQYF
TGTGCCAGCAGTGATTTGGCCAGCGGGGGCTTCTCCTACGAGCAGTACTTC
>.|TRBJ1-1|TRBV29-1|.
CSVGKMNTEAFF
TGCAGCGTTGGCAAGATGAACACTGAAGCTTTCTTT
>TRBD1|TRBJ2-3|TRBV5-1|many
CASSWTGRTTDTQYF
TGCGCCAGCAGCTGGACAGGGCGGACGACAGATACGCAGTATTTT
>.|TRBJ2-1|TRBV13|.
CASSPLRQDEQFF
TGTGCCAGCAGCCCTCTACGTCAGGATGAGCAGTTCTTC